This T cell receptor beta chain was identified during a study of T cell changes during pregnancy in multiple sclerosis. The CDR3 is made up of 14 amino acids. Germline V gives CDR1 SEHNR, CDR2 FQNEAQ (reference sequence). Trimming pared 5 bases from V and 5 bases from J, leaving 12 bases between. Method: immunoSEQ multiplex PCR; TCRdb's copy keeps in-frame clones and lacks some. The repertoire consists of approximately 69,000 clones, with over 85% occurring once and the leading ten covering over 2%. The receptor was derived from a female donor in good health, enrolled as a control in a pregnancy study. The sequenced sample was peripheral blood, obtained in the second trimester of pregnancy. The V and J genes are TRBV7-9 and TRBJ2-2; D is uncertain. CDR3 residues: CASSPLTPTGELFF. In DNA, the CDR3 is TGTGCCAGCAGCCCTCTGACACCAACCGGGGAGCTGTTTTTT.